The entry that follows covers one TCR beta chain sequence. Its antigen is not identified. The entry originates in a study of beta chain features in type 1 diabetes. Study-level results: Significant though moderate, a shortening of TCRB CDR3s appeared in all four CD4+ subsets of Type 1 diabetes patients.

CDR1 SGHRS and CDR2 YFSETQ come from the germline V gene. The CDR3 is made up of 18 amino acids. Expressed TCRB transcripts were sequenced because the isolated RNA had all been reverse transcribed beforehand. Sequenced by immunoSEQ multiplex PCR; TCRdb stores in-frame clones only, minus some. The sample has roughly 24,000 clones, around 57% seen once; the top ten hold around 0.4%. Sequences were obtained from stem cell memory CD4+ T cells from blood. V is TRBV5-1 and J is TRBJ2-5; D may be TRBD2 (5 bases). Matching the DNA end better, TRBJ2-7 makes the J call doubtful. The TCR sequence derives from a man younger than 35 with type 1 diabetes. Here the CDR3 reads CASSLVRLGGLNVYEQYF. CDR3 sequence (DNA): TGCGCCAGCAGCTTGGTTCGTCTCGGCGGGCTAAATGTCTACGAGCAGTACTTC.